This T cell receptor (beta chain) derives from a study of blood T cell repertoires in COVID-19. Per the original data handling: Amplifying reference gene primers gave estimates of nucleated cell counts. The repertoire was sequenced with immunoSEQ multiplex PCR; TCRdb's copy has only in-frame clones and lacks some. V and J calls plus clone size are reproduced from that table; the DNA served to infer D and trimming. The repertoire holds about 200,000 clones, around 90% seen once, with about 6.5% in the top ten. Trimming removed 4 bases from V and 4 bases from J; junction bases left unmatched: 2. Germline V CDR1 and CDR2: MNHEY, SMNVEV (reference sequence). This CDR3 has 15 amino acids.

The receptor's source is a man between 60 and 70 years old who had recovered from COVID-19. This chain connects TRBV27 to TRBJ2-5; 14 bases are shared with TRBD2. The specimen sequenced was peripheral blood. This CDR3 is CASSSGTSGRETQYF. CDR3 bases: TGTGCCAGCAGTTCCGGGACTAGCGGGAGAGAGACCCAGTACTTC.